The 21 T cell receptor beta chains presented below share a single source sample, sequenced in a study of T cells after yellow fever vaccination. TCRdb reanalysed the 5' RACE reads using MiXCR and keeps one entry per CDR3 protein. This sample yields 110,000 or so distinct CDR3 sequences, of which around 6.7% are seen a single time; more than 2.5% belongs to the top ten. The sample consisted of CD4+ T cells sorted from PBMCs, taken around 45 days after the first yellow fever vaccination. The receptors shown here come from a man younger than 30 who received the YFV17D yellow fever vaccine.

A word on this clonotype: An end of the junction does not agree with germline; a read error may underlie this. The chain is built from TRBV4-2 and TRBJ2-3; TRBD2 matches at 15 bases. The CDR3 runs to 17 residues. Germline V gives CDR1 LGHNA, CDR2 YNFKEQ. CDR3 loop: CSSSSRTSGGAADTQYF. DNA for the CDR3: TGTTCCAGCAGCTCCCGGACTAGCGGGGGGGCCGCAGATACGCAGTATTTT.

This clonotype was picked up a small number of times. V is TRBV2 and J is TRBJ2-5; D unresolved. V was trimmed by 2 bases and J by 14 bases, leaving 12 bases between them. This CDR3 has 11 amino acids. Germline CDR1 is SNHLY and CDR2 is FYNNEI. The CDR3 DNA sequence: TGTGCCAGCAGTGAATCCTTCCCCGCCTACTTC. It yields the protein CASSESFPAYF.

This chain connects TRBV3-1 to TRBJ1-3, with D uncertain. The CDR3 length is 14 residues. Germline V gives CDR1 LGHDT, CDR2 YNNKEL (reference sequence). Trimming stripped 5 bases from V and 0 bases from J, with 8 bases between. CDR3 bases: TGTGCCAGCAGCTCCTATGGCTCTGGAAACACCATATATTTT. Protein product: CASSSYGSGNTIYF. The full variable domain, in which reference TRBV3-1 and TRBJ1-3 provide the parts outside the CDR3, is DTAVSQTPKYLVTQMGNDKSIKCEQNLGHDTMYWYKQDSKKFLKIMFSYNNKELIINETVPNRFSPKSPDKAHLNLHINSLELGDSAVYFCASSSYGSGNTIYFGEGSWLTVV.

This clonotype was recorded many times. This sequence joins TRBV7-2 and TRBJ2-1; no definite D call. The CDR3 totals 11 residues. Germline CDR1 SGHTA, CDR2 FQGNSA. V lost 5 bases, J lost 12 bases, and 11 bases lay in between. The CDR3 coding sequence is TGTGCCAGCAGCCCCCGTCAGGTGCAGTTCTTC. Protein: CASSPRQVQFF.

The CDR3: CATKGREDSPLHF. DNA of the CDR3: TGTGCCACCAAGGGGAGGGAGGATTCACCCCTCCACTTT. This chain uses TRBV10-3 with TRBJ1-6; TRBD1 might be the D (5 bases). Trimming removed 10 bases from V and 8 bases from J, with 15 bases in between. Per the germline V gene, CDR1 is ENHRY and CDR2 is SYGVKD. The CDR3 extends over 13 amino acids.

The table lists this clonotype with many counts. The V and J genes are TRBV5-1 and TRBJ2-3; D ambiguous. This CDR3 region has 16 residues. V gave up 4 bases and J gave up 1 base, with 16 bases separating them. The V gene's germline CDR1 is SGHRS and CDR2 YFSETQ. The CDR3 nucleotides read TGCGCCAGCAGCCGAGCAGAAGCCGGACGCACAGATACGCAGTATTTT. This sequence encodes CASSRAEAGRTDTQYF.

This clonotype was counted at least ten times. CDR3 loop: CASSLWPESYEQYF. As DNA, the CDR3 is TGTGCCAGCAGCTTGTGGCCTGAATCCTACGAGCAGTACTTC. The chain is built from TRBV5-4 and TRBJ2-7; D is unresolved. The germline V gene encodes CDR1 SGHNT and CDR2 YYREEE (reference sequence). CDR3 length: 14 amino acids. The V and J ends lost 1 base and 1 base respectively, with 9 bases between them. The entire variable domain, with the rest obtained from reference TRBV5-4 and TRBJ2-7, is as follows: ETGVTQSPTHLIKTRGQQVTLRCSSQSGHNTVSWYQQALGQGPQFIFQYYREEENGRGNFPPRFSGLQFPNYSSELNVNALELDDSALYLCASSLWPESYEQYFGPGTRLTVT.

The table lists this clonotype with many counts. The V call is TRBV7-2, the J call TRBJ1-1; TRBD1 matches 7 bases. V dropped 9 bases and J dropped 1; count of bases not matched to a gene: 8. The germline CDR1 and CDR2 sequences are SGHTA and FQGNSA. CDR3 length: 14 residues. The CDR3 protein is CASTRRTGNTEAFF. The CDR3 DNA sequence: TGTGCCAGTACAAGGCGGACAGGGAACACTGAAGCTTTCTTT.

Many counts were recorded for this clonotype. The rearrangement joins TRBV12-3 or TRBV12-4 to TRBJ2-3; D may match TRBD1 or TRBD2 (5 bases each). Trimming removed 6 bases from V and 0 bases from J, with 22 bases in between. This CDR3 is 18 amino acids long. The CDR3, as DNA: TGTGCCAGCAGCCAAAAAGAGTCCTGGGGGATTAGCACAGATACGCAGTATTTT. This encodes CASSQKESWGISTDTQYF.

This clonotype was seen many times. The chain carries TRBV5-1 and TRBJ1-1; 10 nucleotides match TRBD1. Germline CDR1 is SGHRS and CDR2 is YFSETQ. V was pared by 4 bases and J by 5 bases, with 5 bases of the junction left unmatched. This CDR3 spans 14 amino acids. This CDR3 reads CASSIGTGETEAFF. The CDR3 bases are TGCGCCAGCAGCATTGGGACAGGGGAAACTGAAGCTTTCTTT.

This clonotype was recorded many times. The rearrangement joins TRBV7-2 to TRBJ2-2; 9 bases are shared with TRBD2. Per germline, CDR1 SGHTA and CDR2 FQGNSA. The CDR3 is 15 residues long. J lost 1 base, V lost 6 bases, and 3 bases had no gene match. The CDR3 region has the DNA TGTGCCAGCAGGACACTAGCGGGGAACACCGGGGAGCTGTTTTTT. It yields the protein CASRTLAGNTGELFF.

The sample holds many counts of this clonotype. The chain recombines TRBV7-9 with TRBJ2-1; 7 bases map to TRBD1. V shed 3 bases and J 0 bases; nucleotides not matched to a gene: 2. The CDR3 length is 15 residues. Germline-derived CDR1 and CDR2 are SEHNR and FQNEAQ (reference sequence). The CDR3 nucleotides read TGTGCCAGCAGCTTCCGGGACAGCTCCTACAATGAGCAGTTCTTC. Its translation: CASSFRDSSYNEQFF.

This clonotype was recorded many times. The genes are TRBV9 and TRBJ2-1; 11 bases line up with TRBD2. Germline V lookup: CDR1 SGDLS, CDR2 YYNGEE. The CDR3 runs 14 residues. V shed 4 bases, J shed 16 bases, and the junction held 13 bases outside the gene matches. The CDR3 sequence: CASSRGTSGPSPFF. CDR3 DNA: TGTGCCAGCAGCAGGGGGACTAGCGGCCCTTCCCCCTTCTTC.

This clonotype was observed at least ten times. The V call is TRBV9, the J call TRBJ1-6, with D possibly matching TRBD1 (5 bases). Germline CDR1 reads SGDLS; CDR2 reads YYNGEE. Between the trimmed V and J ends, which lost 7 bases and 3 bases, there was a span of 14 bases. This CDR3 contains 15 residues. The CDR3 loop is CASGGGRDYNSPLHF. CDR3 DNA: TGTGCCAGCGGGGGGGGACGGGACTATAATTCACCCCTCCACTTT.

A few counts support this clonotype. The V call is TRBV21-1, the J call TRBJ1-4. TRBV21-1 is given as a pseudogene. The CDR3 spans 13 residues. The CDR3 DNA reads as TGTGCCAGCAGCGTGGCAACTAATGAAAAACTGTTTTTT. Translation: CASSVATNEKLFF.

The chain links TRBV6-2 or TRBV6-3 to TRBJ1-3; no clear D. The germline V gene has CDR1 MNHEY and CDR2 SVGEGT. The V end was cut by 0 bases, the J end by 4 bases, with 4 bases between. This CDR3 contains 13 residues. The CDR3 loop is CASSYSEGNTIYF. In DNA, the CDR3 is TGTGCCAGCAGTTACTCTGAAGGAAACACCATATATTTT.

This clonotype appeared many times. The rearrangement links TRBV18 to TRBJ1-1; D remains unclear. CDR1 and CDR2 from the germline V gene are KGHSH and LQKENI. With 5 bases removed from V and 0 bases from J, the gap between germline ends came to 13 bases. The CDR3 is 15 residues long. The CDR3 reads CASSNPSGLNTEAFF. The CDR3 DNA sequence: TGTGCCAGCTCAAACCCATCGGGGTTGAACACTGAAGCTTTCTTT.

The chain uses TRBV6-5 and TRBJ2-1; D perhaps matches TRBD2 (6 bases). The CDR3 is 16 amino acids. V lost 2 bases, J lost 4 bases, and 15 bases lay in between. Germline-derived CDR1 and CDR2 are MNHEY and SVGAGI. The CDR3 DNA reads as TGTGCCAGCAGTTACACCGGGACTGCCTTGTACAATGAGCAGTTCTTC. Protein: CASSYTGTALYNEQFF.

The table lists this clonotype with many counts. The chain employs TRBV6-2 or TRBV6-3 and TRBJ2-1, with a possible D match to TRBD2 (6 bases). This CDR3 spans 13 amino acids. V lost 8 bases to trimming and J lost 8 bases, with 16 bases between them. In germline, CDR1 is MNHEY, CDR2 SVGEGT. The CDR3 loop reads CASAATPGDEQFF. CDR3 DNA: TGTGCCAGCGCGGCGACTCCGGGGGATGAGCAGTTCTTC.

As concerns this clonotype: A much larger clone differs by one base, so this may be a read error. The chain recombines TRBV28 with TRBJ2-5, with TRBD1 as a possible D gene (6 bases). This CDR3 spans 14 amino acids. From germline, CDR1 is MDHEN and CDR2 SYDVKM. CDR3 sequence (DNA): TGTGCCAGCAGTAACCAGGGGTCCCAAGATACCCAGTACTTC. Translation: CASSNQGSQDTQYF.

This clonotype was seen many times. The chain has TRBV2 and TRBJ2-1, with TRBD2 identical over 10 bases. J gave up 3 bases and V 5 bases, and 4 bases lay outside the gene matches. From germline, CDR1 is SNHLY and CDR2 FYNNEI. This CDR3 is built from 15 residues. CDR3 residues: CASSPERGGYNEQFF. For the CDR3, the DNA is TGTGCCAGCAGTCCCGAGCGGGGGGGCTACAATGAGCAGTTCTTC.